The 15 T cell receptor beta chains in this list originate from one sample, sequenced in a study of blood T cell repertoires in COVID-19. Using immunoSEQ multiplex PCR, the repertoire was profiled, and TCRdb retains in-frame clones only, with some absent. The table shows 52,000 or so clones, with roughly 86% occurring only once. The sample was peripheral blood. These receptor sequences come from a man between 60 and 75 years old with active COVID-19.

The J gene is TRBJ1-5, the V gene TRBV19; no clear D. V was pared by 3 bases and J by 4 bases, with 7 bases between. From germline, CDR1 is LNHDA and CDR2 SQIVND (reference sequence). CDR3 length equals 13 residues. The CDR3 loop is CASSIRGNQPQHF. CDR3 nucleotides: TGTGCCAGTAGTATTCGAGGGAATCAGCCCCAGCATTTT.

This chain connects TRBV27 to TRBJ2-5; D is ambiguous. The CDR3 extends over 13 amino acids. CDR1 is MNHEY, CDR2 SMNVEV, per germline (reference sequence). The V end lost 6 bases, the J end lost 7 bases, and 15 bases lay between the germline ends. The CDR3 loop reads CASSPYPVGTQYF. The CDR3 DNA reads TGTGCCAGCAGCCCCTACCCCGTCGGGACCCAGTACTTC.

The V call is TRBV5-5, the J call TRBJ2-2; D is ambiguous. The V end lost 2 bases, the J end lost 4 bases, and 6 bases lay between the germline ends. The CDR3 loop spans 13 amino acids. CDR1 and CDR2 (germline): SGHKS, YYEKEE (reference sequence). The CDR3 here is CASSFYTTGELFF. DNA for the CDR3: TGTGCCAGCAGCTTTTACACCACCGGGGAGCTGTTTTTT.

This clone showed up just a few times. The J gene is TRBJ1-1, the V gene TRBV7-2; no clear D gene. This CDR3 has 13 amino acids. V lost 5 bases and J lost 1, with 8 bases in between. CDR1 is SGHTA, CDR2 FQGNSA, per germline. The CDR3 nucleotides read TGTGCCAGCAGCCTCACAGCGAACACTGAAGCTTTCTTT. Amino acid sequence: CASSLTANTEAFF.

This clone was seen a few times. The chain recombines TRBV20-1 with TRBJ2-7, with D maybe TRBD2 (6 bases). V lost 5 bases to trimming and J lost 7 bases, with 12 bases between them. Germline V CDR1 and CDR2: DFQATT, SNEGSKA (reference sequence). There are 11 residues in the CDR3. The CDR3 DNA reads TGCAGTGCTCCCCTAGCGTGGGAGCAGTACTTC. Protein sequence: CSAPLAWEQYF.

The rearrangement uses TRBV24-1 and TRBJ1-2; D gene ambiguous. Trimming removed 0 bases from V and 3 bases from J, with 16 bases in between. Germline values: CDR1 KGHDR, CDR2 SFDVKD. The CDR3 length is 17 residues. The CDR3, as DNA: TGTGCCACCAGTGATTTGCATTCGGCAGGCCCATACTATGGCTACACCTTC. It specifies CATSDLHSAGPYYGYTF.

The V gene is TRBV6-1, the J gene TRBJ2-1; 10 bases fit TRBD1. The CDR3 extends over 17 amino acids. V shed 4 bases, J shed 1 base, and the junction held 7 bases outside the gene matches. Germline V CDR1 and CDR2: MNHNS, SASEGT. The CDR3 region is CASSATPGQGSYNEQFF. The CDR3 region has the DNA TGTGCCAGCAGTGCAACTCCGGGACAGGGGTCCTACAATGAGCAGTTCTTC.

V usage is TRBV5-4 and J usage is TRBJ2-7; 13 nucleotides agree with TRBD2. The ends lost 3 bases at V and 7 bases at J; junction bases unmatched: 10. CDR1 is SGHNT and CDR2 is YYREEE in the germline V gene (reference sequence). The CDR3 extends over 16 amino acids. CDR3 sequence: CASSSGLAGEVGEQYF. DNA of the CDR3: TGTGCCAGCAGCTCCGGACTAGCGGGAGAAGTGGGGGAGCAGTACTTC.

The chain employs TRBV4-1 and TRBJ2-1, with 12 bases fitting TRBD2. Germline CDR1 reads MGHRA; CDR2 reads YSYEKL. V shed 1 base, J shed 9 bases, and the junction held 16 bases outside the gene matches. The length of the CDR3 is 19 residues. The chain's CDR3 is CASSQVPSGRADYSGEQFF. The CDR3 nucleotides read TGCGCCAGCAGCCAAGTTCCTAGCGGGAGGGCCGATTATTCCGGTGAGCAGTTCTTC.

This clone occurred once. The CDR3 spells CASSHRHGTNYNEQFF. CDR3 DNA: TGCGCCAGCAGCCACCGCCACGGGACAAATTACAATGAGCAGTTCTTC. The J gene is TRBJ2-1, the V gene TRBV4-1; D is possibly TRBD1 (6 bases). Trimming shortened V by 3 bases and J by 4 bases, and 16 bases separated the two germline ends. This CDR3 has 16 amino acids. CDR1 and CDR2 (germline): MGHRA, YSYEKL.

The V gene is TRBV3-1 (or the pseudogene TRBV3-2), the J gene TRBJ2-7; 9 nucleotides match TRBD1. The CDR3 has 15 amino acids. Unmatched junction bases numbered 7, after V lost 3 bases and J lost 4 bases. CDR1 LGHDT and CDR2 YNNKEL come from the germline V gene (reference sequence). CDR3 in DNA: TGTGCCAGCAGCCAGGAGGACAGGGGAAGGTACGAGCAGTACTTC. It encodes CASSQEDRGRYEQYF.

J is TRBJ1-1 and V is TRBV10-1; unclear D gene. Trimming removed 0 bases at V and 3 bases at J, with 8 bases between. The CDR3 extends over 14 amino acids. Germline V gene data show CDR1 as WNHNN and CDR2 as SYGVQD (reference sequence). The DNA of the CDR3 is TGCGCCAGCAGTGAGTCCGCCGGTTACACTGAAGCTTTCTTT. Protein: CASSESAGYTEAFF.

V gene TRBV7-3 combines with J gene TRBJ2-1, with 15 bases aligning to TRBD2. Germline V gene lookup returns CDR1 SGHTA and CDR2 FQGTGA. This CDR3 region has 14 residues. V lost 5 bases, J lost 9 bases, and 2 bases stayed unmatched. CDR3 residues: CASSQGLAGGEQFF. CDR3 bases: TGTGCCAGCAGCCAGGGACTAGCGGGAGGTGAGCAGTTCTTC.

The J gene is TRBJ1-2, the V gene TRBV5-6; TRBD1 matches at 7 bases. This CDR3 spans 14 amino acids. Germline loops: CDR1 SGHDT, CDR2 YYEEEE. Germline trimming cut 2 bases from V and 4 bases from J; bases unmatched to any gene: 5. For the CDR3, the DNA is TGTGCCAGCAGCTTTTTAGGGGGCGGCTATGGCTACACCTTC. Translation gives CASSFLGGGYGYTF.

This rearrangement joins TRBV7-6 to TRBJ2-1, with D tentatively TRBD1 (6 bases). Germline values: CDR1 SGHVS, CDR2 FNYEAQ. The V end was cut by 0 bases, the J end by 7 bases, with 13 bases between. CDR3 size: 15 residues. CDR3 in DNA: TGTGCCAGCAGCTTAGCGCAGGGGCGGCTAAATGAGCAGTTCTTC. As protein: CASSLAQGRLNEQFF.